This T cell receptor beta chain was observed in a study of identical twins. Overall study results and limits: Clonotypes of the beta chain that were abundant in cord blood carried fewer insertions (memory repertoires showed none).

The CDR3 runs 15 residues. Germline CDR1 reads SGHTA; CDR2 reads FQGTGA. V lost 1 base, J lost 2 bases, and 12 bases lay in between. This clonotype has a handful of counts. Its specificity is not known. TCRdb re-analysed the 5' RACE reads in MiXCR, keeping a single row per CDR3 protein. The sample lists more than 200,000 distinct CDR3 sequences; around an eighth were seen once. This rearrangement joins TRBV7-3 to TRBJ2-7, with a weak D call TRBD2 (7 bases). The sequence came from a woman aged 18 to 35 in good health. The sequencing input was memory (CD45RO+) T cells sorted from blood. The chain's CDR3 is CASSLKGGGPYEQYF. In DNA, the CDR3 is TGTGCCAGCAGCTTAAAGGGGGGGGGTCCCTACGAGCAGTACTTC.